Below are 32 T cell receptor beta chains sequenced from a single sample in a study of T cells after yellow fever vaccination. TCRdb independently ran MiXCR on the 5' RACE reads; one entry per CDR3 protein. The sample includes hundreds of thousands of distinct CDR3 sequences, roughly 19% seen only once; the top ten take 14%. The sequences come from PBMCs, collected 15 days after the yellow fever booster vaccination. The receptor source for this set is a man aged 25 to 45 who received the YFV17D yellow fever vaccine.

The V and J genes are TRBV7-3 and TRBJ2-3; maybe TRBD2 (6 bases). The CDR3 covers 13 residues. The germline V gene has CDR1 SGHTA and CDR2 FQGTGA. V gave up 4 bases and J gave up 6 bases, with 11 bases separating them. The chain's CDR3 is CASSSPGGDTQYF. Written as DNA, the CDR3 is TGTGCCAGCAGCTCCCCCGGAGGGGATACGCAGTATTTT.

This clonotype occurred many times. The chain links TRBV28 to TRBJ2-1, with TRBD1 matching over 12 bases. The J segment lost 7 bases and the V segment lost 7 bases, leaving 8 bases of the junction unmatched. From germline, CDR1 is MDHEN and CDR2 SYDVKM. The CDR3 runs 15 residues. CDR3 bases: TGTGCCAGCATGTCTTTGGGACAGGGGGCAAATGAGCAGTTCTTC. It yields the protein CASMSLGQGANEQFF.

This clonotype showed up just a few times. The V call is TRBV20-1, the J call TRBJ2-1, with D uncertain. The CDR3 contains 15 residues. CDR1 and CDR2 from the germline V gene are DFQATT and SNEGSKA (reference sequence). Trimming removed 6 bases from V and 0 bases from J, with 15 bases in between. This CDR3 reads CSAPLVGSSYNEQFF. The CDR3 DNA is TGCAGTGCCCCTCTGGTTGGAAGCTCCTACAATGAGCAGTTCTTC.

This clonotype came up a few times. The J gene is TRBJ2-1, the V gene TRBV4-3; TRBD2 aligns across 7 bases. The V gene end was trimmed by 0 bases and the J gene end by 7 bases; junction bases not matched to a gene: 18. CDR1 is LGHNA, CDR2 YSLEER, per germline. This CDR3 has 19 residues. The CDR3 region is CASSQDPPRKAGLMNEQFF. The CDR3 nucleotides read TGCGCCAGCAGCCAAGATCCCCCTCGAAAAGCGGGACTTATGAATGAGCAGTTCTTC.

This chain connects TRBV28 to TRBJ2-7; D is unresolved. Trimming removed 3 bases from V and 7 bases from J, with 7 bases in between. This CDR3 has 11 residues. The germline gives CDR1 MDHEN, CDR2 SYDVKM. In DNA form, the CDR3 reads TGTGCCAGCAGTTTCCTATTGGAGCAGTACTTC. It specifies CASSFLLEQYF.

The chain uses TRBV7-2 and TRBJ2-2; 12 bases agree with TRBD2. V dropped 0 bases and J dropped 4; count of bases not matched to a gene: 6. The CDR3 spans 18 residues. Germline V lookup: CDR1 SGHTA, CDR2 FQGNSA. The CDR3 is CASSLAASGRAGTGELFF. In DNA form, the CDR3 reads TGTGCCAGCAGCTTAGCGGCTAGCGGGAGGGCTGGCACCGGGGAGCTGTTTTTT.

This clonotype was recorded many times. The rearrangement uses TRBV3-1 and TRBJ2-2, with 10 bases that match TRBD2. V was pared by 4 bases and J by 3 bases, with 2 bases of the junction left unmatched. CDR1 and CDR2 (germline): LGHDT, YNNKEL (reference sequence). The CDR3 runs to 15 residues. The chain's CDR3 is CASSPGTSDTGELFF. CDR3 nucleotides: TGTGCCAGCAGCCCCGGGACTAGCGACACCGGGGAGCTGTTTTTT.

The rearrangement joins TRBV29-1 to TRBJ1-1; D is uncertain. CDR1 and CDR2 (germline): SQVTM, ANQGSEA. Trimming removed 6 bases at V and 0 bases at J, with 14 bases between. The CDR3 extends over 14 amino acids. For the CDR3, the DNA is TGCAGCGTGGATTCGGAGCTCTTGAACACTGAAGCTTTCTTT. Amino acid sequence: CSVDSELLNTEAFF.

The rearrangement uses TRBV11-2 and TRBJ2-3, with 11 nucleotides matching TRBD2. CDR3 size: 18 residues. J lost 4 bases, V lost 5 bases, and 14 bases had no gene match. Germline CDR1 reads SGHAT; CDR2 reads FQNNGV. The DNA for the CDR3 is TGTGCCAGCAGCACCCGACTAGCGGGATATTGGACACCAGATACGCAGTATTTT. Protein sequence: CASSTRLAGYWTPDTQYF.

This clonotype has just a few counts. The CDR3 DNA reads TGTGCCAGCAGTTACTTTTCAGGCAACAGTATAGCAGATACGCAGTATTTT. It yields the protein CASSYFSGNSIADTQYF. V gene TRBV6-2 or TRBV6-3 combines with J gene TRBJ2-3; no clear D gene. CDR3 length: 17 residues. CDR1 is MNHEY, CDR2 SVGEGT, per germline. Trimming pared 1 base from V and 4 bases from J, leaving 18 bases between.

A few counts support this clonotype. The chain recombines TRBV5-1 with TRBJ2-2; 15 bases line up with TRBD2. Germline-derived CDR1 and CDR2 are SGHRS and YFSETQ. V was pared by 3 bases and J by 6 bases, with 3 bases of the junction left unmatched. The CDR3 is made up of 16 amino acids. CDR3 DNA sequence: TGCGCCAGCAGCTGGGGACTAGCGGGAGGAGCCGGGGAGCTGTTTTTT. Encoded protein: CASSWGLAGGAGELFF.

This chain connects TRBV5-1 to TRBJ2-7; 8 bases line up with TRBD2. The CDR3 covers 14 residues. Germline V lookup: CDR1 SGHRS, CDR2 YFSETQ. V dropped 6 bases and J dropped 0; count of bases not matched to a gene: 5. The CDR3 region has the DNA TGCGCCAGCAACCCGGGGGGGAGCTCCTACGAGCAGTACTTC. This encodes CASNPGGSSYEQYF.

V gene TRBV27 combines with J gene TRBJ2-5; TRBD2 aligns across 7 bases. CDR3 length: 15 amino acids. Germline V gene data show CDR1 as MNHEY and CDR2 as SMNVEV (reference sequence). V shed 2 bases and J 4 bases; nucleotides not matched to a gene: 7. Here the CDR3 reads CASSLAYGGGETQYF. The DNA of the CDR3 is TGTGCCAGCAGTTTAGCCTATGGCGGGGGAGAGACCCAGTACTTC.

This clonotype was counted between two and nine times. The V call is TRBV12-3 or TRBV12-4, the J call TRBJ2-7, with a tentative D call TRBD2 (6 bases). V gave up 5 bases and J gave up 6 bases, with 20 bases separating them. This CDR3 is 15 amino acids long. CDR3 sequence reads: CASSRDPGLGGEQYF. CDR3 bases: TGTGCCAGCAGTCGAGACCCGGGACTCGGAGGCGAGCAGTACTTC.

The chain couples TRBV6-5 to TRBJ2-5; possibly TRBD1 for D (6 bases). Germline V gives CDR1 MNHEY, CDR2 SVGAGI. Trimming pared 2 bases from V and 0 bases from J, leaving 13 bases between. The CDR3 sequence is 16 residues long. CDR3 loop: CASSYVAGTNQETQYF. Here the CDR3 DNA reads TGTGCCAGCAGTTACGTCGCTGGGACAAACCAAGAGACCCAGTACTTC.

This chain joins TRBV7-2 and TRBJ2-3; D is unclear. The CDR3 consists of 13 residues. Germline CDR1 reads SGHTA; CDR2 reads FQGNSA. V dropped 3 bases and J dropped 1 base, with 5 bases sitting between them. Written as DNA, the CDR3 is TGTGCCAGCAGCTTTAAAGGCACAGATACGCAGTATTTT. This encodes CASSFKGTDTQYF.

J is TRBJ2-5 and V is TRBV7-2, with 8 bases that match TRBD2. There are 16 residues in the CDR3. In germline, CDR1 is SGHTA, CDR2 FQGNSA. V lost 1 base and J lost 1; bases outside the gene matches: 5. The CDR3 DNA is TGTGCCAGCAGCTTAGGGGCGGGAGGATCCCAAGAGACCCAGTACTTC. It yields the protein CASSLGAGGSQETQYF.

The chain joins TRBV7-9 to TRBJ1-1; D call uncertain. This CDR3 has 11 residues. Per the germline V gene, CDR1 is SEHNR and CDR2 is FQNEAQ (reference sequence). The V end lost 6 bases, the J end lost 4 bases, and 6 bases lay between the germline ends. CDR3 sequence (DNA): TGTGCCAGCAGTTCCCTCACTGAAGCTTTCTTT. As protein: CASSSLTEAFF.

The chain joins TRBV5-1 to TRBJ2-7; D uncertain. Trimming removed 4 bases at V and 7 bases at J, with 15 bases between. CDR1 and CDR2 from the germline V gene are SGHRS and YFSETQ. This CDR3 has 13 residues. The CDR3 DNA is TGCGCCAGCAGCCCGGTTTTCATGGAAGAGCAGTACTTC. This codes for CASSPVFMEEQYF.

The chain employs TRBV10-3 and TRBJ2-1, with D perhaps matching TRBD1 or TRBD2 (5 bases each). V lost 6 bases, J lost 10 bases, and 13 bases lay in between. In germline, CDR1 is ENHRY, CDR2 SYGVKD. The CDR3 has 12 residues. The CDR3: CAIRGGGDEQFF. CDR3 sequence (DNA): TGTGCCATCAGGGGCGGTGGGGACGAGCAGTTCTTC.

CDR3 nucleotide sequence: TGTGCCACCAGCATACGGACAGGAGGAGCCTCTCAGCCCCAGCATTTT. Its translation is CATSIRTGGASQPQHF. The rearrangement links TRBV15 to TRBJ1-5, with 7 positions matching TRBD1. Germline V gene sequence: CDR1 LNHNV, CDR2 YYDKDF (reference sequence). This CDR3 is built from 16 residues. The junction had 12 bases not matched to a gene; V was cut back by 4 bases and J by 6 bases.

This clonotype was observed a few times. The chain couples TRBV20-1 to TRBJ2-7; perhaps TRBD2 as D (6 bases). In germline, CDR1 is DFQATT, CDR2 SNEGSKA (reference sequence). V lost 3 bases and J lost 7, with 19 bases in between. There are 14 residues in the CDR3. CDR3 in DNA: TGCAGTGCTAGTTCTAGCGTGGGTCCGGGGGAGCAGTACTTC. Translated: CSASSSVGPGEQYF.

The V gene is TRBV7-2, the J gene TRBJ2-7; the D gene is possibly TRBD2 (5 bases). The CDR3 loop spans 12 amino acids. With 5 bases removed from V and 5 bases from J, the gap between germline ends came to 10 bases. Looked up from germline, CDR1 is SGHTA and CDR2 is FQGNSA. CDR3 sequence reads: CASSRGMNEQYF. CDR3 sequence (DNA): TGTGCCAGCAGCAGAGGGATGAACGAGCAGTACTTC.

This clonotype was seen a handful of times. The CDR3 nucleotides read TGTGCCAGTAGTACCCTTGCGGGACACAAAAACATTCAGTACTTC. Translated: CASSTLAGHKNIQYF. The chain carries TRBV19 and TRBJ2-4; the D call may be TRBD1 or TRBD2 (6 bases each). The CDR3 consists of 15 residues. Germline V gives CDR1 LNHDA, CDR2 SQIVND (reference sequence). V lost 4 bases and J 3 bases, leaving 13 bases between the germline ends. Based on the CDR3 plus reference TRBV19 and TRBJ2-4, the full variable domain is DGGITQSPKYLFRKEGQNVTLSCEQNLNHDAMYWYRQDPGQGLRLIYYSQIVNDFQKGDIAEGYSVSREKKESFPLTVTSAQKNPTAFYLCASSTLAGHKNIQYFGAGTRLSVL.

This clonotype turned up a few times. The chain links TRBV29-1 to TRBJ2-5, with a possible D match to TRBD2 (5 bases). CDR3 length equals 13 residues. Germline V gene lookup returns CDR1 SQVTM and CDR2 ANQGSEA. V was cut by 6 bases and J by 4 bases, with 15 bases left in between. The CDR3 protein is CSVYRRWGETQYF. The DNA of the CDR3 is TGCAGCGTGTACCGGAGGTGGGGAGAGACCCAGTACTTC.

This sequence joins TRBV4-2 and TRBJ2-4; D not certain. The germline gives CDR1 LGHNA, CDR2 YNFKEQ. The V end lost 0 bases, the J end lost 6 bases, and 12 bases lay between the germline ends. The CDR3 is made up of 15 amino acids. In nucleotides, the CDR3 is TGTGCCAGCAGCCAAGAGGAAAGGATGGGAAACATTCAGTACTTC. It is translated as CASSQEERMGNIQYF.

In this sample, this clonotype turned up a few times. This chain connects TRBV6-5 to TRBJ1-2; the D is unclear. Per germline, CDR1 MNHEY and CDR2 SVGAGI. V lost 3 bases, J lost 3 bases, and 8 bases lay in between. The CDR3 covers 13 residues. The CDR3 DNA sequence: TGTGCCAGCAGTTATCAGGAGTACTATGGCTACACCTTC. This gives the protein CASSYQEYYGYTF.

This clonotype was observed a handful of times. This rearrangement joins TRBV18 to TRBJ2-1; D might be TRBD1 (5 bases). Germline lookup yields CDR1 KGHSH and CDR2 LQKENI. The CDR3 totals 16 residues. The ends were cut back, 6 bases at V and 3 bases at J, with 18 bases in the middle. CDR3 region: CASSPRTLGLYNEQFF. CDR3 DNA sequence: TGTGCCAGCTCGCCTCGGACCCTGGGGCTCTACAATGAGCAGTTCTTC. The variable domain in full, with the rest retrieved from reference TRBV18 and TRBJ2-1, is NAGVMQNPRHLVRRRGQEARLRCSPMKGHSHVYWYRQLPEEGLKFMVYLQKENIIDESGMPKERFSAEFPKEGPSILRIQQVVRGDSAAYFCASSPRTLGLYNEQFFGPGTRLTVL.

V usage is TRBV12-5 and J usage is TRBJ2-3; D not resolved. This CDR3 spans 13 amino acids. V was trimmed by 3 bases and J by 0 bases, leaving 4 bases between them. The germline gives CDR1 LGHNT, CDR2 FRNRAP. Written as DNA, the CDR3 is TGTGCTAGTGGTTTAGGGAGCACAGATACGCAGTATTTT. Its translation: CASGLGSTDTQYF.

The table lists this clonotype with a few counts. This rearrangement joins TRBV6-6 to TRBJ2-7; D is ambiguous. Germline CDR1 MNHNY, CDR2 SVGAGI (reference sequence). Between the trimmed V and J ends, which lost 7 bases and 2 bases, there was a span of 9 bases. The CDR3 runs 12 residues. Here the CDR3 reads CASTATPYEQYF. Here the CDR3 DNA reads TGTGCCAGCACCGCAACCCCCTACGAGCAGTACTTC.

The J gene is TRBJ2-7, the V gene TRBV19; tentative D call: TRBD2 (6 bases). The CDR3 contains 17 residues. Trimming removed 1 base from V and 7 bases from J, with 23 bases in between. Germline V gene lookup returns CDR1 LNHDA and CDR2 SQIVND (reference sequence). The CDR3 region is CASSIAYGSRESGEQYF. Here the CDR3 DNA reads TGTGCCAGTAGTATAGCCTACGGGAGTCGGGAGTCGGGAGAGCAGTACTTC.

This clonotype was seen only a few times. The gene calls are TRBV7-9 and TRBJ2-7, with D perhaps TRBD2 (5 bases). Germline CDR1 reads SEHNR; CDR2 reads FQNEAQ (reference sequence). The V and J ends lost 6 bases and 5 bases respectively, with 14 bases between them. The CDR3 has 13 amino acids. The CDR3 nucleotides read TGTGCCAGCAGGCCGTCCTCCGGGAACGAGCAGTACTTC. Its translation: CASRPSSGNEQYF.